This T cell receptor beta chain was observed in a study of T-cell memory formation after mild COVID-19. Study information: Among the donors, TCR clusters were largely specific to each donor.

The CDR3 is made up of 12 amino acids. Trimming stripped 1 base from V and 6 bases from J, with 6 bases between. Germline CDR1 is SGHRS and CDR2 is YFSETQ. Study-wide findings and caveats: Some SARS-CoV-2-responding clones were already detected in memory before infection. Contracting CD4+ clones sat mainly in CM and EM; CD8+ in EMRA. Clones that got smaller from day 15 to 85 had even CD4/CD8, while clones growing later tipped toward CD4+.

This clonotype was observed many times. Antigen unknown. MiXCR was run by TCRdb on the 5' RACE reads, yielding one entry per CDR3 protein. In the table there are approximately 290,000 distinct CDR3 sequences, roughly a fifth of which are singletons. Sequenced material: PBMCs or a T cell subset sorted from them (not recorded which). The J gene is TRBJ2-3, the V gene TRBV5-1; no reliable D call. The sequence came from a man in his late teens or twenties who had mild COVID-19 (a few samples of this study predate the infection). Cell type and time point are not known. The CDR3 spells CASSLLGDTQYF. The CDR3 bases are TGCGCCAGCAGCTTGTTGGGGGATACGCAGTATTTT.